This T cell receptor (beta chain) originates from a study of T cell responses to AZD1222 COVID-19 vaccine. General study points: Donors were chiefly white British, with a greater number of females, and clonal diversity was perhaps underestimated. Seropositive AZD1222 recipients at baseline numbered only 5 or 6.

As to this clone: Its antigen remains unidentified.

Generated by immunoSEQ multiplex PCR, the TCRdb table keeps only in-frame clones and is missing some. The profile shows some 180,000 clones, about nine tenths of them singletons. This CDR3 is 14 amino acids long. Trimming left V 4 bases short and J 3 bases short, with 12 bases between. Germline V gene lookup returns CDR1 MNHNY and CDR2 SVGAGI (reference sequence). This specimen consisted of peripheral blood, obtained 28 days after the second AZD1222 dose. This TCR came from an adult who received the AZD1222 COVID-19 vaccine. This sequence joins TRBV6-6 and TRBJ1-1; no clear D gene. The CDR3 loop is CASSLTRGDTEAFF. For the CDR3, the DNA is TGTGCCAGCAGTTTGACAAGAGGTGACACTGAAGCTTTCTTT.